The sequence of this T cell receptor (beta chain) was determined in a study of cytomegalovirus exposure and HLA in healthy donors (dated by TCRdb to about 2017). Context from the whole study: An earlier analysis of several hundred of the donors reported roughly 300 Gb of sequence data and 90 million to 120 million unique TCR beta sequences obtained from some 200 million T cells. An early release covering 550 to 650 HLA-typed donors comprised about 300 gigabases of sequencing data and around 86 million unique TCR sequences. The genetic ancestry cluster associated with self-reported Caucasian donors included around 76% of the roughly 380 genotyped donors. The aim of the study was to test whether cataloging public T cell receptors could identify signatures of past pathogen exposure. The study used immunosequencing to profile the T cell repertoires of more than 650 subjects and linked those repertoires to cytomegalovirus serostatus. In addition to the first cohort of roughly 700 subjects, a separate validation cohort of 130 or so different subjects was used. To predict cytomegalovirus infection status, the study brought together high-throughput TCR immunosequencing, statistical association of individual TCRs with disease status, and machine learning. To study patterns of TCR occurrence, a later analysis re-analyzed previously published TCR beta repertoires from under 750 donors and added high-resolution HLA genotyping. Rather than using new phenotypic data, the later analysis identified candidate immune exposures from TCR beta sequences and from how often those sequences occurred across donors. An earlier analysis of about 620 of the donors applied high-throughput TCR beta sequencing to assess whether each TCR beta V gene segment acted as functional or pseudogenic. Alongside the repertoire data, information on donor age, sex, ethnicity and CMV serostatus was compiled. Genome-wide SNP genotypes for about 65% of the 666 donors were used in a later genetic analysis, which treated that subset as a discovery cohort. Every discovery cohort repertoire had been produced on one sequencing platform. HLA typing covered class I and class II loci at four-digit resolution. The number of typed donors differed by locus: 629-630 for A, B, C, DRB1 and DQB1; 522 for DQA1; fewer than 610 for DPA1; and around 470 for DPB1. Five DR-DQ haplotypes were handled as single units for association and clustering, since linkage in the cohort was strong. On average, 235,054 unique TCR beta nucleotide sequences were sequenced per donor among 398 genotyped donors of the cohort, with roughly 18% of those sequences being non-productive.

The study at large found these results: Strong co-occurrence of HLA alleles, especially DR and DQ, made assigning TCR associations to individual alleles difficult. Because counts were too low, some 16 rarely observed V segments, including chromosome 9 orphons, were excluded from the earlier analysis of a few hundred of the donors. Most CMV-associated TCR beta chains appeared to be HLA-restricted in a later analysis, and the HLA associations seemed to be driven largely by CMV exposure. The 87-base-pair reads could not distinguish some IMGT-functional V segments, including TRBV6-2 and TRBV6-3, so those segments were excluded. A few of the identified cytomegalovirus-associated TCR beta chains were confirmed in vitro to be specific for cytomegalovirus antigens. Linkage disequilibrium might explain the correlated functional status among segregating V segments, but an unknown experimental factor could not be ruled out. Because HLA typing was missing for some donors at each locus, association tests included only the typed subset. In a later analysis, HLA-associated TCR beta chains showed more clonal expansion and lower generation probabilities than non-associated chains that were equally common. According to the authors, the approach could potentially be generalized to other disease states and immunological phenotypes. In both the original and validation cohorts, the classifier was reported to diagnose cytomegalovirus status with high specificity and sensitivity. In the study, around 150 TCR beta chains were listed as associated with cytomegalovirus. A later analysis associated 16,951 TCR beta sequences with specific HLA alleles at a false discovery rate of 0.05. Only TCR beta chains were sequenced in this cohort, and the absence of alpha or paired-chain data limited detectable features. In a later analysis, several top co-occurrence clusters were reported to appear linked to parvovirus B19, influenza, CMV and Epstein-Barr virus. Sequencing depth was assumed to be roughly uniform across donors in the presence/absence analyses, though that assumption may not hold. The sequencing pipeline was judged likely to have produced a cluster of highly shared sequence variants as a technical artifact. Across donors, most TCR sequences were observed very rarely, whereas some public TCRs were present in many individuals. According to a later genetic analysis, donors in an Asian-associated ancestry cluster had fewer N-insertions in productive TCRs than the approximately 650-donor mean. A further reported finding was that TCR beta sequences accurately predicted the HLA-A and HLA-B alleles for most subjects in the first cohort. According to a later analysis, TCR association rates differed among HLA loci, with DRB1 alleles showing the most associated TCRs and HLA-C alleles showing the fewest. CMV serostatus was the only immune exposure information available for the cohort. A later genetic analysis associated a missense DCLRE1C variant with V-gene and J-gene trimming of TCR beta chains, and an independent cohort replicated the association. In an earlier analysis of around 600 of the donors, most TCR beta V segments were observed in productive rearrangements about 87% or about 30% of the time, broadly matching IMGT annotations.

The CDR3, cysteine through phenylalanine, is 17 amino acids long. The CDR3 DNA has 51 bases and is translated from base 1. The junction shows trimming of 0 bases on V and 2 bases on J, and the gene matches do not reach 8 bases of it. CDR1 and CDR2, per the germline V gene, are SGHVS and FQNEAQ. The library was obtained by the immunoSEQ multiplex PCR assay. For the multiplex PCR, a mixture combining 60 forward primers for TCR Vbeta segments and 13 reverse primers for TCR Jbeta segments was used. The CDR3 region of rearranged TCR beta genes was amplified from genomic DNA by a multiplex PCR assay. Amplified TCR beta libraries were sequenced as 87-base-pair reads on the Illumina HiSeq System. In the authors' own workflow: Across the 700 or so repertoires, a later analysis counted tens of millions of unique TCR beta chains, around 11 million of which were shared by at least two donors. To remove PCR and sequencing errors, raw reads were error-corrected and collapsed into unique sequences using a nearest-neighbor algorithm that merged closely related sequences. V, D and J gene segments were assigned by aligning CDR3 sequences to IMGT reference sequences. For a sequence to be retained, at least a six-nucleotide match to both a V gene segment and a J gene segment was required. Rearrangements were called productive when the CDR3 lacked stop codons and stayed in frame with V and J; all others were non-productive. Following IMGT convention, CDR3 was defined as the stretch from the second conserved V-encoded cysteine up to the conserved J-encoded phenylalanine. The earlier analysis of about 590 of the donors excluded sequences that lacked an unambiguous match to a single V gene segment. In an earlier analysis of some 590 of the donors, a V segment was called functional when productive rearrangements were above 56.7%, and segregating when the standard deviation between donors exceeded 5%. To diagnose cytomegalovirus status from the catalog of TCR beta chain sequences, a statistical classification framework was built. A later analysis assigned V and J genes by comparing TCR nucleotide sequences with IMGT/GENE-DB human TR gene sequences. Using the TCRdist pipeline, a later analysis assigned CDR3 sequences along with most-parsimonious VDJ recombination scenarios. In a later analysis, each TCR beta chain was defined by its CDR3 amino acid sequence together with its V-gene family, and reads lacking a unique V-gene family were excluded. As a way to deal with suspected cross-contamination and a sequencing artifact, a later analysis dropped nearly 600 nucleotide sequences that were highly shared and had low generation probability. In a later analysis, a clonal expansion index for each public chain was calculated from normalized within-repertoire ranks of inferred template counts. A later analysis computed generation probabilities with a VDJ recombination model fitted to out-of-frame rearrangements, and checked the results against IGoR. Hypergeometric tests were used in a later analysis to score TCR-TCR, TCR-HLA and TCR-CMV co-occurrence, with a repertoire-size bias correction applied to the TCR pairs. A later analysis estimated false discovery rates by permuting HLA or CMV assignments 20 times. In a later analysis, co-occurring TCRs were grouped with DBSCAN, and TCRdist sequence similarity was added when clustering was performed within HLA-allele-positive subsets. For co-occurrence clustering, repertoires with fewer than 30,000 or more than 120,000 public chains were excluded, along with five repertoires with anomalous nucleotide sharing. TCRdb took this table from immuneACCESS and kept in-frame rearrangements with V and J called. Such tables lack part of the clones; where checked against another copy, unresolved V genes explain under half of the gap, and the rest is unexplained. D and trimming come from the DNA, and the V and J calls and clone size come from that table. The sample yields over 150,000 clones; roughly 80% were counted once. About 0.37% of the sample comes from the top ten.

In total, more than 500 healthy bone marrow donors made up the cohort. At the time of sampling, all cohort members were nominally healthy, though unrecorded immune exposures were likely present. The donor was CMV seronegative and was included in the group of several hundred seronegative cohort members. Every donor gave a peripheral blood sample, and the peripheral blood mononuclear cells from that sample were used for TCR beta sequencing. Genomic DNA was extracted from the blood cell samples with the Qiagen DNeasy Blood Extraction Kit. As for this clone: The target of this receptor is not known. Base qualities are not recorded, but no much larger clone differs from it by a single base.

The rearrangement combines TRBV7-8 with TRBJ2-7; 9 central bases correspond to TRBD2. This sequence was found in a boy younger than 10 in good health and CMV-seronegative. The specimen was PBMCs. The nucleotide sequence is given as TGTGCCAGCAGCTTAGCGACGGCTAGCGGGGCCACCTACGAGCAGTACTTC. It translates to CASSLATASGATYEQYF. The variable domain in full, with residues beyond the CDR3 obtained from the reference TRBV7-8 and TRBJ2-7 genes, is GAGVSQSPRYKVAKRGQDVALRCDPISGHVSLFWYQQALGQGPEFLTYFQNEAQLDKSGLPSDRFFAERPEGSVSTLKIQRTQQEDSAVYLCASSLATASGATYEQYFGPGTRLTVT.